This T cell receptor (beta chain) appears in the sequencing data of a study of T cell responses to AZD1222 COVID-19 vaccine listed by TCRdb under 2021. A note on the overall study: AZD1222 recipients with second doses at about 4 weeks or about 12 weeks were pooled, because spike-specific TCR depth and breadth did not differ between schedules. A total of just over 230 trial participants underwent TCR sequencing, of whom about 210 received two doses of AZD1222 and around 26 received two doses of the MenACWY control vaccine. Enrollment into the trials was organized by age into subgroups of 18-55, 56-69 and 70-plus years, and those subgroups contained roughly 160, 29 and 62 TCR-sequenced participants, respectively. Study-level results and caveats: Only five to seven AZD1222 recipients were SARS-CoV-2 seropositive at baseline, limiting conclusions about previously exposed vaccinees. In the small 56-69-year group, the increase in depth fell short of significance, most likely because of low power. Epitopes outside the regions mutated in the B.1.351 and B.1.1.7 variants were reportedly recognized by nearly half of the unique spike-specific TCRs. Most participants were white British and females outnumbered males, and the authors suggested that clonal diversity may have been underestimated. The whole spike protein was spanned by vaccine-associated CD4 TCRs, and dominant responses were seen in regions 160-218 and 743-854. Because no day 14 peak-response samples were available, repertoires were characterized only after the peak T cell response. After two AZD1222 doses, both the breadth and the depth of spike-specific TCRs were significantly higher than at day 0 and than in MenACWY recipients.

The CDR3 regions of human TCRbeta chains were subjected to immunosequencing. The paper's processing steps were these. Repertoire TCRs were matched against a reference library of SARS-CoV-2-specific TCRs generated with the MIRA antigen-specificity platform. Breadth meant the fraction of unique TCRs that were SARS-CoV-2-associated, whereas depth meant the fraction of total T cells that were SARS-CoV-2-associated. Each spike-specific TCR was assigned to its reactive spike region and to a CD4 or CD8 class using the MIRA data. Log10-transformed breadth and depth values were compared by one-way ANOVA with Sidak's multiple comparisons tests. TCRdb retrieved this table from immuneACCESS and kept in-frame rearrangements only. Not all clones are present; in checked studies, unresolved V genes account for under half, and no reason is known for the remainder. V and J calls and clone size are as listed in that table; D and trimming were resolved from the DNA. This sample lists around 130,000 clones; about 90% were detected once. Together, the top ten hold approximately 5.9% of the sample.

Reading the label with the study, this specimen's time point is: baseline before first vaccination. Vaccinee samples were obtained from the UK trials COV001 and COV002, which included a single-blind randomized controlled phase 2/3 trial of AZD1222 (ChAdOx1 nCoV-19) in healthy adults. Trial participant PBMC samples were collected at day 0 and day 28 after the second dose for TCRbeta chain sequencing. Germline trimming amounts to 4 bases on V and 2 bases on J, with 17 as the count of junction bases outside the gene matches. From the germline V gene, CDR1 is SQVTM and CDR2 is ANQGSEA. Measured from the cysteine to the phenylalanine, the CDR3 is 18 residues long. Solely the CDR3 DNA is kept, with 54 bases framed from the first base. This clone was detected once. The antigen it binds to is not known. No per-base quality is available; no much larger clone lies one base away.

The receptor comes from an adult in good health. The chain uses TRBV29-1 and TRBJ1-3; 7 middle bases align to TRBD1. Sequencing used peripheral blood, obtained on day 0 of AZD1222 vaccination. The sequenced DNA is TGCAGCGTTGCTTATCTAAGTACAGGGGAAGGTCCTGGAAACACCATATATTTT. This yields the protein CSVAYLSTGEGPGNTIYF. The variable domain in full, with residues beyond the CDR3 obtained from the reference TRBV29-1 and TRBJ1-3 genes, is SAVISQKPSRDICQRGTSLTIQCQVDSQVTMMFWYRQQPGQSLTLIATANQGSEATYESGFVIDKFPISRPNLTFSTLTVSNMSPEDSSIYLCSVAYLSTGEGPGNTIYFGEGSWLTVV.